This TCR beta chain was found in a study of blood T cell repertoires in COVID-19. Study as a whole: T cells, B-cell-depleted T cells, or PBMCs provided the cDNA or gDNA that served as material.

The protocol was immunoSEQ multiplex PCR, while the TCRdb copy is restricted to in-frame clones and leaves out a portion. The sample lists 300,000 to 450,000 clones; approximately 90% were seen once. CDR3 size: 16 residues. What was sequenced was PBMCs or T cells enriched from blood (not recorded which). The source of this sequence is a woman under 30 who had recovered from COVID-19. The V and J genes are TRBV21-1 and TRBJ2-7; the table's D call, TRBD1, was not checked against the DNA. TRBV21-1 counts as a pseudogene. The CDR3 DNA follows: TGTGCCAGCAGCAAACTTTGTACAGGGGAACATTACGAGCAGTACTTC. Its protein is CASSKLCTGEHYEQYF.